This T cell receptor (beta chain) was identified during a study of beta chain features in type 1 diabetes. Turning to the study itself: Researchers looked at 107,917,701 sorted cells across all samples.

The germline V gene has CDR1 GTSNPN and CDR2 SVGIG (reference sequence). This CDR3 region has 12 residues. V was cut by 5 bases and J by 1 base, with 8 bases left in between. Sorting that relied on CD45RO/CCR7/CD25/CD127/CD95/CD27 yielded CD4+ naive, central memory, regulatory and stem cell-like memory cells. Sequencing targeted expressed TCRB transcripts, as all isolated RNA had been reverse transcribed. Generated by immunoSEQ multiplex PCR, the TCRdb table keeps only in-frame clones and is missing some. Of about 220,000 clones in the sample, about a tenth were seen once. Study observations and caveats: Within the patient group, naive, central memory and Treg TCRB repertoires appeared more similar to each other than within healthy donors. Researchers cautioned that cDNA sequencing could over-represent cells with high TCR expression.

This clone was recorded many times. Its antigen is unidentified. At the DNA level, this CDR3 is encoded by other sequences in the same sample as well. The chain has TRBV30 and TRBJ1-1; D is perhaps TRBD1 (6 bases). Sequencing was done on a sample of central memory CD4+ T cells from blood. The clonotype originates from a man between 18 and 29 years old in good health. The DNA for the CDR3 is TGTGCCTGGGGGACACGGAACACTGAAGCTTTCTTT. Translated, it gives CAWGTRNTEAFF.